What follows is one T cell receptor beta chain and its context. Antigen: not known. CDR1 is SQVTM, CDR2 ANQGSEA, per germline. Trimming stripped 4 bases from V and 2 bases from J, with 12 bases between. The CDR3 is 13 residues long. Here immunoSEQ multiplex PCR was the method, and the copy in TCRdb shows in-frame clones only, minus some. Of 7,500 to 8,500 clones in the sample, more than 70% are singletons; the top ten hold 25% to 35%. The data are from a study of T cells in localized non-small cell lung cancer. Study-wide results and limits: Paired adjacent lung recovered a median around 62 of the top 100 tumor clones. Uninvolved adjacent lung had the highest recorded T cell clonality, with tumor below it. Analysis by sequencing included only one tumor region, so heterogeneity remains possible.

V usage is TRBV29-1 and J usage is TRBJ2-7; no firm D call. The sequence was collected from an older male donor with stage III lung adenocarcinoma. The sequences come from peripheral blood, collected before any cancer treatment. The CDR3 region is CSVALGRTYEQYF. In nucleotides, the CDR3 is TGCAGCGTTGCCCTCGGGCGAACCTACGAGCAGTACTTC.